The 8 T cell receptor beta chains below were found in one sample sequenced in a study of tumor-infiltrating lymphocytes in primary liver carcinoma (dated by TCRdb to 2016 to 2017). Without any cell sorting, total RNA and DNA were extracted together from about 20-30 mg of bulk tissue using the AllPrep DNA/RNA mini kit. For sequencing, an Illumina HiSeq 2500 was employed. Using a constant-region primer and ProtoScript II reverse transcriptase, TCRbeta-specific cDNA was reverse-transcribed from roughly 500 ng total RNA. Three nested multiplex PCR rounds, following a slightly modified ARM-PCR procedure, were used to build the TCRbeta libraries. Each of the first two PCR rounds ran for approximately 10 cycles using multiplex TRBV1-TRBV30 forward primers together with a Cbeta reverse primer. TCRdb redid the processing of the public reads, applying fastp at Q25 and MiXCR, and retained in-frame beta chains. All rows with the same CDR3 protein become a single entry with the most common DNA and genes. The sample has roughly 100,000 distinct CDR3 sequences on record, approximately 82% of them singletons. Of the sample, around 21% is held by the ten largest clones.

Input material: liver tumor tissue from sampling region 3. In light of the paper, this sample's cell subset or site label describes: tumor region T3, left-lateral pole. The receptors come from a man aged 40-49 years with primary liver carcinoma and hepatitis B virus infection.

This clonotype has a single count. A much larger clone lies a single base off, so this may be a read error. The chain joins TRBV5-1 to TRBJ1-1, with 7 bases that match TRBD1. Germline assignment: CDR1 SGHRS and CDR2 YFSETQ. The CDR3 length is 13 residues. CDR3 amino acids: CASSLRGQTEPFF. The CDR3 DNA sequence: TGCGCCAGCAGCTTGAGGGGACAGACTGAACCTTTCTTT.

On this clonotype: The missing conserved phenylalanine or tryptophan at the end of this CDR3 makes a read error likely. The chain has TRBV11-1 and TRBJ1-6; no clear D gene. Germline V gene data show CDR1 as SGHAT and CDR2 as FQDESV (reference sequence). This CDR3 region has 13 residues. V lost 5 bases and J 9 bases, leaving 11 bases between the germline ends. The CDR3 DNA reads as TGTGCCAGCAGCCGCATACTGGTTTCACCCCTCCACTCT. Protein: CASSRILVSPLHS.

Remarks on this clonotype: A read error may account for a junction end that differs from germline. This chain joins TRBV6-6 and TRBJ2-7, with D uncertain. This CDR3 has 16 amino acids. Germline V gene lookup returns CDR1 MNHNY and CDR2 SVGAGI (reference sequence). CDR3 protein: CVSSYPQPSWSREQYF. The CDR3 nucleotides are TGTGTCAGCAGTTACCCCCAACCAAGCTGGAGTCGCGAGCAGTACTTC.

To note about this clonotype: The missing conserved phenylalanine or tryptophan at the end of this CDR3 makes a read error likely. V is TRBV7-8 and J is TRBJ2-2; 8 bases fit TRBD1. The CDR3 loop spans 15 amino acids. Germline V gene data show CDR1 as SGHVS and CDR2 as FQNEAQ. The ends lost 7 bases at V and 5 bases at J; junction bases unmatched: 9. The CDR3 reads CASTQGTGGTGELFS. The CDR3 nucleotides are TGTGCCAGCACCCAGGGAACAGGGGGAACCGGGGAGCTGTTTTCT.

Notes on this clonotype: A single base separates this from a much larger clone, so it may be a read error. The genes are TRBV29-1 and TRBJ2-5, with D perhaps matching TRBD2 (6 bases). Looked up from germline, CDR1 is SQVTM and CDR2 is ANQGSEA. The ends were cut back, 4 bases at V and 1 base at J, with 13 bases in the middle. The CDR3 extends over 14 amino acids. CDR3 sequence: CSVATRSGQETQYF. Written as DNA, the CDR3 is TGCAGCGTTGCGACTAGGAGTGGCCAAGAGACCCAGTACTTC.

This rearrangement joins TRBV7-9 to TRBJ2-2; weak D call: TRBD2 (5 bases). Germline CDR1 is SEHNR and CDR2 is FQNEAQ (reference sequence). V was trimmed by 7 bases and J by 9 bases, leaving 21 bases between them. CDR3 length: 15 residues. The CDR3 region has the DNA TGTGCCAGCACCAGGACTGGAGAGAACACTTGGGAGCTGTTTTTT. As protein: CASTRTGENTWELFF. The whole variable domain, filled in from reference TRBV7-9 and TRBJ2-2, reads DTGVSQNPRHKITKRGQNVTFRCDPISEHNRLYWYRQTLGQGPEFLTYFQNEAQLEKSRLLSDRFSAERPKGSFSTLEIQRTEQGDSAMYLCASTRTGENTWELFFGEGSRLTVL.

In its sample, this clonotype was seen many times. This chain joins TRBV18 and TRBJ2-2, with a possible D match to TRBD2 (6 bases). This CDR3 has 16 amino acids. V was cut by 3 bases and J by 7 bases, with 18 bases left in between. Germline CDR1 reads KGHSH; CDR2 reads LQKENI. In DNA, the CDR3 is TGTGCCAGCTCACCCTCACTGGACCCCGGGAGCGGGGAGCTGTTTTTT. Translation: CASSPSLDPGSGELFF.

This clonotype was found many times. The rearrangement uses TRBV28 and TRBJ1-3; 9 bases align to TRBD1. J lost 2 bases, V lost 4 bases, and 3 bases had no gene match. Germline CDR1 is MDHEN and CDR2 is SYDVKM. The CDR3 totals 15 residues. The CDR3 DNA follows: TGTGCCAGCAGTTCGACAGGGGGTCCTGGAAACACCATATATTTT. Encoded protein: CASSSTGGPGNTIYF.